The clone carrying this TCR beta chain is a singleton in its sample. The antigen is unknown. The data originate from a study of long-term antiretroviral therapy in people with HIV. Notes on the study in general: Clones with expansion before ART led the repertoire at all time points.

Trimming took 0 bases from V and 8 from J, leaving 13 bases between them. Germline values: CDR1 LGHNA, CDR2 YSLEER. The CDR3 loop spans 14 amino acids. There were no participants with HIV treated outside the United States. Before DNA extraction, about 1-10 million cryopreserved PBMC were held in the samples. The run of the v3.0 immunoSEQ assay was at survey level. Sequencing was performed with immunoSEQ multiplex PCR; in TCRdb, only in-frame clones are kept and a portion is missing. The repertoire holds around 26,000 clones, with 93% as singletons. This chain uses TRBV4-3 with TRBJ1-2; TRBD1 might be the D (5 bases). Sequencing used unsorted PBMCs, obtained 7.6 years after starting antiretroviral therapy. The sequence derives from a middle-aged woman with HIV. In nucleotides, the CDR3 is TGCGCCAGCAGCCAAGAGGCCAGGGCGAGGGGCTACACCTTC. This encodes CASSQEARARGYTF.